This T cell receptor beta chain was sequenced during a study of blood T cell repertoires in COVID-19. TCRdb's table, derived via immunoSEQ multiplex PCR, lists solely in-frame clones and lacks some. Counted here are about 5,900 clones, roughly 90% occurring once; the ten biggest clones make up over 15%. The CDR3 is 15 amino acids. The germline V and J ends were trimmed by 4 bases and 5 bases, with 17 bases remaining between them. Germline-derived CDR1 and CDR2 are SGHTA and FQGNSA. This TCR was sampled from a human donor in a cohort sampled during active COVID-19. The sequenced sample consisted of peripheral blood. The chain recombines TRBV7-2 with TRBJ2-5; tentatively, D is TRBD1 (6 bases). This CDR3 is CASSYQRGGGETQYF. DNA of the CDR3: TGTGCCAGCAGCTACCAGCGAGGGGGTGGGGAGACCCAGTACTTC.